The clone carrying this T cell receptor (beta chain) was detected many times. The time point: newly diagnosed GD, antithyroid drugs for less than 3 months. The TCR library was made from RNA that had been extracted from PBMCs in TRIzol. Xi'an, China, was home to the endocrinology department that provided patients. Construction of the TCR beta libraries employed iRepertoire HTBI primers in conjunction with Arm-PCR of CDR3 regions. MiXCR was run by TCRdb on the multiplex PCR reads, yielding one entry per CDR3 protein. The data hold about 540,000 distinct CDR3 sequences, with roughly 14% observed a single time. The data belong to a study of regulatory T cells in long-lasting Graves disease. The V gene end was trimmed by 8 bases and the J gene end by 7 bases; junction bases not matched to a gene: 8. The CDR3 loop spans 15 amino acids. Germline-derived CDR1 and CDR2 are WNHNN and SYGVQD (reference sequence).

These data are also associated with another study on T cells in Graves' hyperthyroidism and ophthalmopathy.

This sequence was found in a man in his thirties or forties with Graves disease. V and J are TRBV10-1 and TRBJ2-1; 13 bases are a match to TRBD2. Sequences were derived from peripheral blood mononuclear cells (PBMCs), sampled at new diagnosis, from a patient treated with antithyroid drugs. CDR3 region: CASGTGTSGINEQFF. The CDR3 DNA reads TGCGCCAGCGGTACCGGGACTAGCGGGATTAATGAGCAGTTCTTC.